The next 32 T cell receptor beta chains were all read from a single sample in a study of vaccination effects on CD4 cells after COVID-19. TCRdb's table, derived via immunoSEQ multiplex PCR, lists solely in-frame clones and lacks some. The data hold approximately 61,000 clones, with about 81% observed a single time. For these receptors, no antigen is known. Upon completion of 10 to 11 days in culture, CD4+ T cells were isolated. Either the BNT162b2 or mRNA-1273 vaccine was given to participants in two doses. Material: CD4+ T cells from PBMCs cultured without peptide, obtained after COVID-19 vaccination. The source is a human donor who received a COVID-19 vaccine.

CDR3 sequence: CASSRLGRSSGNTIYF. CDR3 sequence (DNA): TGTGCCAGCAGCCGTCTCGGACGTAGCTCTGGAAACACCATATATTTT. The chain recombines TRBV5-8 with TRBJ1-3; D gene uncertain. The germline V gene has CDR1 SGHTS and CDR2 YDEGEE. The CDR3 runs 16 residues. V dropped 4 bases and J dropped 0 bases, with 14 bases sitting between them.

By its share, this clone is medium-sized. The rearrangement uses TRBV3-1 (or the pseudogene TRBV3-2) and TRBJ2-6, with 10 nucleotides matching TRBD1. Germline-derived CDR1 and CDR2 are LGHDT and YNNKEL (reference sequence). The length of the CDR3 is 19 residues. Losses at the gene ends were 0 bases for V and 0 bases for J; bases not matched to a gene: 5. CDR3 nucleotide sequence: TGTGCCAGCAGCCAAGATCTGGGGACAGGGGTCTCTGGGGCCAACGTCCTGACTTTC. Protein sequence: CASSQDLGTGVSGANVLTF.

This clone was seen only a few times. V and J are TRBV4-2 and TRBJ1-2, with D uncertain. CDR1 and CDR2 (germline): LGHNA, YNFKEQ. V lost 1 base and J 6 bases, leaving 12 bases between the germline ends. The CDR3 is 14 amino acids. The DNA of the CDR3 is TGTGCCAGCAGCCAAGGGACCGAGGTTGATGGCTACACCTTC. It specifies CASSQGTEVDGYTF.

The chain combines TRBV4-2 with TRBJ2-7; 8 bases line up with TRBD1. Germline trimming cut 0 bases from V and 2 bases from J; bases unmatched to any gene: 6. CDR3 length: 16 amino acids. CDR1 is LGHNA and CDR2 is YNFKEQ in the germline V gene. The CDR3, as DNA: TGTGCCAGCAGCCAAGAACCTACAGGGGGGACCTACGAGCAGTACTTC. It codes for CASSQEPTGGTYEQYF.

This clone was recorded once. The V gene is TRBV7-3, the J gene TRBJ2-3; 7 bases are a match to TRBD2. The J segment lost 2 bases and the V segment lost 0 bases, leaving 2 bases of the junction unmatched. This CDR3 comprises 15 residues. CDR1 and CDR2 (germline): SGHTA, FQGTGA. The CDR3 reads CASSLTGGFTDTQYF. In DNA, the CDR3 is TGTGCCAGCAGCTTAACCGGGGGGTTCACAGATACGCAGTATTTT. The full variable domain, with the rest looked up from reference TRBV7-3 and TRBJ2-3, is GAGVSQTPSNKVTEKGKYVELRCDPISGHTALYWYRQSLGQGPEFLIYFQGTGAADDSGLPNDRFFAVRPEGSVSTLKIQRTERGDSAVYLCASSLTGGFTDTQYFGPGTRLTVL.

The rearrangement uses TRBV7-9 and TRBJ2-7, with 7 nucleotides matching TRBD2. The length of the CDR3 is 13 residues. V lost 1 base and J lost 6; bases outside the gene matches: 3. Germline V gene data show CDR1 as SEHNR and CDR2 as FQNEAQ (reference sequence). Written as DNA, the CDR3 is TGTGCCAGCAGCTTAGGCGGGAGCGGCGAGCAGTACTTC. The encoded protein is CASSLGGSGEQYF.

The gene calls are TRBV5-1 and TRBJ2-3; 7 positions match TRBD1. The J segment lost 3 bases and the V segment lost 5 bases, leaving 3 bases of the junction unmatched. Germline CDR1 and CDR2: SGHRS and YFSETQ. This CDR3 spans 13 amino acids. Here the CDR3 reads CASRSRGTDTQYF. The CDR3 coding sequence is TGCGCCAGCAGATCCAGGGGGACAGATACGCAGTATTTT.

The CDR3 loop is CASSQERASGGYEQYF. CDR3 bases: TGTGCCAGCAGCCAAGAGAGAGCCAGCGGGGGCTACGAGCAGTACTTC. The chain combines TRBV4-2 with TRBJ2-7, with 8 positions matching TRBD2. Germline loops: CDR1 LGHNA, CDR2 YNFKEQ. The CDR3 is made up of 16 amino acids. The junction had 7 bases not matched to a gene; V was cut back by 0 bases and J by 3 bases.

The sample holds a few counts of this clone. The chain has TRBV5-1 and TRBJ1-2; TRBD1 matches at 9 bases. Unmatched junction bases numbered 14, after V lost 4 bases and J lost 7 bases. CDR1 is SGHRS, CDR2 YFSETQ, per germline. CDR3 length: 16 residues. The CDR3 region has the DNA TGCGCCAGCAGCGATCATTCCCGGACAGGGGAGGGTGGCTACACCTTC. The encoded protein is CASSDHSRTGEGGYTF.

The rearrangement joins TRBV29-1 to TRBJ1-4, with 7 bases matching TRBD1. This CDR3 is 11 amino acids long. The germline V gene has CDR1 SQVTM and CDR2 ANQGSEA. Trimming cost V 8 bases and J 5 bases; bases outside gene matches: 2. The CDR3, as DNA: TGCAGCACAGGGGACAATGAAAAACTGTTTTTT. As protein: CSTGDNEKLFF.

The CDR3 spells CASSGGTGSSYEQYF. Here the CDR3 DNA reads TGTGCCAGCAGCGGAGGGACAGGTTCATCCTACGAGCAGTACTTC. The chain combines TRBV6-5 with TRBJ2-7; 8 bases line up with TRBD1. The CDR3 spans 15 residues. Germline V CDR1 and CDR2: MNHEY, SVGAGI. V was pared by 6 bases and J by 1 base, with 8 bases of the junction left unmatched.

The V call is TRBV19, the J call TRBJ1-4; weak D call: TRBD1 (6 bases). The V and J ends lost 5 bases and 8 bases respectively, with 15 bases between them. Per germline, CDR1 LNHDA and CDR2 SQIVND (reference sequence). This CDR3 has 14 residues. As DNA, the CDR3 is TGTGCCAGTAGTTCTTCCTACAGGGACGAAAAACTGTTTTTT. This encodes CASSSSYRDEKLFF.

The table lists this clone with a count of one. This rearrangement joins TRBV7-2 to TRBJ1-5; D gene ambiguous. The V and J ends lost 1 base and 5 bases respectively, with 15 bases between them. Germline V gene lookup returns CDR1 SGHTA and CDR2 FQGNSA. This CDR3 is built from 16 residues. The CDR3 spells CASSLGFRPADQPQHF. Written as DNA, the CDR3 is TGTGCCAGCAGCTTAGGGTTTCGGCCAGCTGATCAGCCCCAGCATTTT. The full variable domain, its missing parts supplied by reference TRBV7-2 and TRBJ1-5, is GAGVSQSPSNKVTEKGKDVELRCDPISGHTALYWYRQSLGQGLEFLIYFQGNSAPDKSGLPSDRFSAERTGGSVSTLTIQRTQQEDSAVYLCASSLGFRPADQPQHFGDGTRLSIL.

J is TRBJ1-2 and V is TRBV11-1; a weak D match, TRBD1 (5 bases). CDR1 and CDR2 from the germline V gene are SGHAT and FQDESV (reference sequence). This CDR3 has 14 residues. Trimming took off 5 bases at V and 3 bases at J, with 13 bases between the two ends. CDR3 nucleotide sequence: TGTGCCAGCAGCCAGGGACCGTCCGACTATGGCTACACCTTC. Its protein product is CASSQGPSDYGYTF.

This clone was counted a single time. The genes are TRBV27 and TRBJ1-1; a weak D match, TRBD1 (6 bases). Germline V gene data show CDR1 as MNHEY and CDR2 as SMNVEV (reference sequence). Trimming stripped 2 bases from V and 4 bases from J, with 8 bases between. This CDR3 is 13 amino acids long. The CDR3 sequence is CASSLQGTTEAFF. CDR3 coding DNA: TGTGCCAGCAGTTTACAGGGGACCACTGAAGCTTTCTTT.

This clone was observed a few times. This rearrangement joins TRBV28 to TRBJ1-2; 9 positions agree with TRBD1. The CDR3 sequence is 13 residues long. With 6 bases clipped from V and 4 bases from J, the junction kept 3 bases outside the gene matches. Looked up from germline, CDR1 is MDHEN and CDR2 is SYDVKM. CDR3: CASRATGGYGYTF. The CDR3, as DNA: TGTGCCAGCAGGGCGACAGGGGGCTATGGCTACACCTTC.

This clone was found a few times. V is TRBV5-1 and J is TRBJ2-2; D possibly corresponds to TRBD1 (6 bases). The germline CDR1 and CDR2 sequences are SGHRS and YFSETQ. This CDR3 comprises 14 residues. Between the trimmed V and J ends, which lost 0 bases and 7 bases, there was a span of 10 bases. DNA for the CDR3: TGCGCCAGCAGCTTGGGGGGACATAACGGGGAGCTGTTTTTT. Translation: CASSLGGHNGELFF.

The chain joins TRBV3-1 (or the pseudogene TRBV3-2) to TRBJ1-6; D might be TRBD1 (6 bases). There are 15 residues in the CDR3. CDR1 and CDR2 (germline): LGHDT, YNNKEL (reference sequence). The V end lost 4 bases, the J end lost 8 bases, and 15 bases lay between the germline ends. The CDR3 here is CASSPLSGGDSPLHF. The CDR3 DNA is TGTGCCAGCAGCCCCCTCTCGGGGGGCGATTCACCCCTCCACTTT.

The J gene is TRBJ2-7, the V gene TRBV11-2, with D unclear. Germline CDR1 reads SGHAT; CDR2 reads FQNNGV. The CDR3 totals 14 residues. Trimming left V 0 bases short and J 3 bases short, with 9 bases between. The chain's CDR3 is CASSLDSSGYEQYF. CDR3 DNA: TGTGCCAGCAGCTTAGACAGTTCTGGCTACGAGCAGTACTTC. Using reference TRBV11-2 and TRBJ2-7 for the parts outside the CDR3, the full variable domain is EAGVAQSPRYKIIEKRQSVAFWCNPISGHATLYWYQQILGQGPKLLIQFQNNGVVDDSQLPKDRFSAERLKGVDSTLKIQPAKLEDSAVYLCASSLDSSGYEQYFGPGTRLTVT.

The gene calls are TRBV12-3 or TRBV12-4 and TRBJ2-6; D unresolved. The CDR3 loop spans 13 amino acids. V gave up 8 bases and J gave up 1 base, with 6 bases separating them. The DNA of the CDR3 is TGTGCCAGCGAAATATCTGGGGCCAACGTCCTGACTTTC. Translation: CASEISGANVLTF.

This clone appeared a few times. V gene TRBV27 combines with J gene TRBJ1-5; D is perhaps TRBD1 (5 bases). V was cut by 0 bases and J by 6 bases, with 12 bases left in between. The CDR3 has 15 residues. Per germline, CDR1 MNHEY and CDR2 SMNVEV (reference sequence). CDR3 amino acids: CASSLSGDFSQPQHF. The CDR3 DNA follows: TGTGCCAGCAGTTTATCCGGGGACTTCAGTCAGCCCCAGCATTTT.

J is TRBJ1-2 and V is TRBV21-1; the D call in the table, TRBD1, was not verified against the DNA. TRBV21-1 is a documented pseudogene. CDR3 length equals 15 residues. DNA of the CDR3: TGTGCCAGCAGCAACCTCGGGACAGCTAAGAATGGCTACACCTTC. It encodes CASSNLGTAKNGYTF.

This clone turned up a few times. The rearrangement joins TRBV25-1 to TRBJ1-1, with D unresolved. V lost 6 bases, J lost 0 bases, and 14 bases lay in between. The CDR3 spans 15 residues. Per germline, CDR1 MGHDK and CDR2 SYGVNS. The CDR3: CASRPTGILNTEAFF. The CDR3 bases are TGTGCCAGCAGGCCAACCGGGATCCTGAACACTGAAGCTTTCTTT.

The gene calls are TRBV20-1 and TRBJ1-2; D call uncertain. Trimming removed 5 bases at V and 8 bases at J, with 12 bases between. The CDR3 spans 11 residues. Germline assignment: CDR1 DFQATT and CDR2 SNEGSKA (reference sequence). The CDR3 nucleotides are TGCAGTGCTGGGAGAGGAGGGGGCTACACCTTC. Translating it yields CSAGRGGGYTF.

The chain recombines TRBV28 with TRBJ2-7; D is perhaps TRBD2 (6 bases). Trimming pared 2 bases from V and 1 base from J, leaving 24 bases between. The germline V gene encodes CDR1 MDHEN and CDR2 SYDVKM. This CDR3 is built from 19 residues. CDR3 sequence (DNA): TGTGCCAGCAGTTTAGTCCGGTTAGGAACTAGCCCGGTTTCCTACGAGCAGTACTTC. It encodes CASSLVRLGTSPVSYEQYF.

V and J are TRBV28 and TRBJ1-2; D uncertain. Germline assignment: CDR1 MDHEN and CDR2 SYDVKM. Trimming removed 6 bases at V and 6 bases at J, with 20 bases between. CDR3 length equals 15 residues. In DNA, the CDR3 is TGTGCCAGCAGCCCCCCGCGTTATACCGGGAATGGCTACACCTTC. It specifies CASSPPRYTGNGYTF.

The J gene is TRBJ1-5, the V gene TRBV28; D is perhaps TRBD1 (5 bases). Germline assignment: CDR1 MDHEN and CDR2 SYDVKM. V lost 8 bases and J lost 2, with 16 bases in between. The CDR3 runs 15 residues. The DNA of the CDR3 is TGTGCCAGCGCCCTGGGGGGATCCGGCAATCAGCCCCAGCATTTT. This codes for CASALGGSGNQPQHF.

The chain combines TRBV7-9 with TRBJ1-6; no firm D call. This CDR3 has 18 amino acids. Germline-derived CDR1 and CDR2 are SEHNR and FQNEAQ (reference sequence). Trimming pared 1 base from V and 5 bases from J, leaving 18 bases between. The CDR3 here is CASSLGYLQGANNSPLHF. DNA of the CDR3: TGTGCCAGCAGCTTAGGATATCTACAAGGCGCCAATAATTCACCCCTCCACTTT. The variable domain in full, with the rest retrieved from reference TRBV7-9 and TRBJ1-6, is DTGVSQNPRHKITKRGQNVTFRCDPISEHNRLYWYRQTLGQGPEFLTYFQNEAQLEKSRLLSDRFSAERPKGSFSTLEIQRTEQGDSAMYLCASSLGYLQGANNSPLHFGNGTRLTVT.

This chain links TRBV19 with TRBJ1-5; possible D gene TRBD1, 6 bases. The CDR3 is 16 amino acids. The germline CDR1 and CDR2 sequences are LNHDA and SQIVND (reference sequence). V dropped 6 bases and J dropped 4 bases, with 19 bases sitting between them. CDR3 amino acids: CASSPFRGDRNQPQHF. CDR3 DNA sequence: TGTGCCAGTAGCCCATTCAGGGGTGATCGGAATCAGCCCCAGCATTTT.

The V call is TRBV6-4, the J call TRBJ2-3; 8 nucleotides agree with TRBD2. The CDR3 covers 15 residues. Germline V CDR1 and CDR2: MRHNA, SNTAGT. The junction had 6 bases not matched to a gene; V was cut back by 5 bases and J by 2 bases. The DNA for the CDR3 is TGTGCCAGCAGTCGTAGCGGGGTTGTCACAGATACGCAGTATTTT. Translating gives CASSRSGVVTDTQYF.

In regard to this clone: The junction departs from germline at one end; a sequencing error may be responsible. The rearrangement links TRBV25-1 to TRBJ2-3; TRBD2 agrees at 9 bases. The CDR3 length is 15 residues. Germline V gives CDR1 MGHDK, CDR2 SYGVNS. The chain's CDR3 is CASSESGTSKDTQYF. In DNA form, the CDR3 reads TGTGCCAGCAGTGAATCGGGGACTAGCAAAGATACGCAGTATTTT. The whole variable domain, remainder taken from reference TRBV25-1 and TRBJ2-3, is EADIYQTPRYLVIGTGKKITLECSQTMGHDKMYWYQQDPGMELHLIHYSYGVNSTEKGDLSSESTVSRIRTEHFPLTLESARPSHTSQYLCASSESGTSKDTQYFGPGTRLTVL.

J is TRBJ1-2 and V is TRBV6-5; 11 bases are a match to TRBD1. The germline V gene has CDR1 MNHEY and CDR2 SVGAGI. CDR3 length: 15 residues. Trimming cost V 2 bases and J 6 bases; bases outside gene matches: 5. In DNA form, the CDR3 reads TGTGCCAGCAGTTACAGGGACAGGGGGACCCATGGCTACACCTTC. This translates into CASSYRDRGTHGYTF.